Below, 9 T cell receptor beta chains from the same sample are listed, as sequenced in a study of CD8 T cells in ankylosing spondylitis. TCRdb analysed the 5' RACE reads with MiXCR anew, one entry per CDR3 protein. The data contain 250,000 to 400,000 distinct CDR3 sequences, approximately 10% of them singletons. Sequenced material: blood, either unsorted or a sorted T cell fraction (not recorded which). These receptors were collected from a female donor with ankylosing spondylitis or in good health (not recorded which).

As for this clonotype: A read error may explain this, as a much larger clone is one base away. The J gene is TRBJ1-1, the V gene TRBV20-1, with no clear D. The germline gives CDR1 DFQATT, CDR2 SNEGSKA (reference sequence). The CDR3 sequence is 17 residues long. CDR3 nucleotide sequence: TGCTGTGCTAGGAAAGACCGGACCTTGGAGGTGAACACTGAAGCTTTCTTT. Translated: CCARKDRTLEVNTEAFF.

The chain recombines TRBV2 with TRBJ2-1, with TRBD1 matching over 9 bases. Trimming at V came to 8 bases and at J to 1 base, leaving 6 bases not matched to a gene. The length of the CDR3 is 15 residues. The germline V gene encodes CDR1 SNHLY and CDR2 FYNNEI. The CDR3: CASLGTGMSYNEQFF. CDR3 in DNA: TGTGCCAGCCTAGGGACAGGGATGTCCTACAATGAGCAGTTCTTC.

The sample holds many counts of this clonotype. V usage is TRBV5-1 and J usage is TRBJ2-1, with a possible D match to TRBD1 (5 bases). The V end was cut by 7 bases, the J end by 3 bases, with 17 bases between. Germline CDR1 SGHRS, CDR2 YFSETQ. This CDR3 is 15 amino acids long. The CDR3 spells CASGPTGNVYNEQFF. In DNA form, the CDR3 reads TGCGCCAGCGGGCCTACAGGTAATGTCTACAATGAGCAGTTCTTC.

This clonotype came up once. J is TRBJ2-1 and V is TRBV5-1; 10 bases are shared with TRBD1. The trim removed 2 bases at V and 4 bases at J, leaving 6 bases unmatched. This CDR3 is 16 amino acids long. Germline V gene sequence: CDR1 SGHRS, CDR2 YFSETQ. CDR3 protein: CASSFLGQGPYNEQFF. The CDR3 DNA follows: TGCGCCAGCAGCTTCCTGGGACAGGGGCCTTACAATGAGCAGTTCTTC.

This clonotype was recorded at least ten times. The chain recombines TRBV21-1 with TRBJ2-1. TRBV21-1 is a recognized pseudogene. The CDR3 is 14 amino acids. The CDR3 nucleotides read TGTGCCAGCAGCAAAGCTAGCCGGTACAATGAGCAGTTCTTC. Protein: CASSKASRYNEQFF.

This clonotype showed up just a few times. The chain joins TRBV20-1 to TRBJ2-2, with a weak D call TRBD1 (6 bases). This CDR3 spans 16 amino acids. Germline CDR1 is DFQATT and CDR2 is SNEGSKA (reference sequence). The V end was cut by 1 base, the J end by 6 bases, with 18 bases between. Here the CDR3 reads CSARVGTPKVAGELFF. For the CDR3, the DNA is TGCAGTGCTAGAGTTGGGACACCGAAGGTGGCCGGGGAGCTGTTTTTT.

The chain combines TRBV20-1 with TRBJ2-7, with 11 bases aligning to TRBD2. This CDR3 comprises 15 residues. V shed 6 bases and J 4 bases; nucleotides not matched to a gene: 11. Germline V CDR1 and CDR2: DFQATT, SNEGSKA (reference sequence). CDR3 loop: CSAAKLAGAVYEQYF. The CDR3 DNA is TGCAGTGCCGCGAAACTAGCGGGAGCGGTATACGAGCAGTACTTC.

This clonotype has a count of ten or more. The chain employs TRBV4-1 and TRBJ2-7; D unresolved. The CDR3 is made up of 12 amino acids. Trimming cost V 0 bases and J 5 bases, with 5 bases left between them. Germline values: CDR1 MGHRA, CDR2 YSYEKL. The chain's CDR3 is CASSQELDEQYF. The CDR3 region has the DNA TGCGCCAGCAGCCAAGAGTTGGACGAGCAGTACTTC.

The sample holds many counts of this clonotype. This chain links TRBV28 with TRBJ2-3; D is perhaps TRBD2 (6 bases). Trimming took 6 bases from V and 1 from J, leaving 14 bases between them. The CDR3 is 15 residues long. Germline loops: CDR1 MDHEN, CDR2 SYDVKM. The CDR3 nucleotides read TGTGCCAGCAGACTTTCACTAGCTGGCACAGATACGCAGTATTTT. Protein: CASRLSLAGTDTQYF. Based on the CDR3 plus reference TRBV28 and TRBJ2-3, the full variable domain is DVKVTQSSRYLVKRTGEKVFLECVQDMDHENMFWYRQDPGLGLRLIYFSYDVKMKEKGDIPEGYSVSREKKERFSLILESASTNQTSMYLCASRLSLAGTDTQYFGPGTRLTVL.